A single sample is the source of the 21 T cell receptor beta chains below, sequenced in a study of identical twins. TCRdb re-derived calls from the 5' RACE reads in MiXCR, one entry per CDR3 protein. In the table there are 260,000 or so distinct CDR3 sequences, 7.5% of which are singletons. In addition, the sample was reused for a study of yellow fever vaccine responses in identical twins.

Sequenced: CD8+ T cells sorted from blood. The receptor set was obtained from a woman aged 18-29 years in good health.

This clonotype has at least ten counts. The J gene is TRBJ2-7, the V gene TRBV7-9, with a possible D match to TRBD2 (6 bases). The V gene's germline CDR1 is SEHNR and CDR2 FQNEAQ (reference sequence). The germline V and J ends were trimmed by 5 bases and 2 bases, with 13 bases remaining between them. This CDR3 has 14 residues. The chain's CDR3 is CASSPGTDPYEQYF. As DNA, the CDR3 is TGTGCCAGCAGCCCTGGGACTGATCCCTACGAGCAGTACTTC.

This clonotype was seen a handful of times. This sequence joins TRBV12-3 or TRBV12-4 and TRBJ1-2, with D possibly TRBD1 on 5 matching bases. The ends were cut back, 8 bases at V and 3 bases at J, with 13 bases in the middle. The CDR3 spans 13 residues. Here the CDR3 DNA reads TGTGCCAGCGACGCAGGGCCCTACTATGGCTACACCTTC. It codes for CASDAGPYYGYTF.

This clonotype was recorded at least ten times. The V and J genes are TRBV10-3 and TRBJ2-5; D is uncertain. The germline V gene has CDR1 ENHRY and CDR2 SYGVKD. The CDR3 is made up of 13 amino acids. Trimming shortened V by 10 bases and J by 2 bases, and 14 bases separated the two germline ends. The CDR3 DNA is TGTGCCACCCTGGAAGAGGTACAAGAGACCCAGTACTTC. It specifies CATLEEVQETQYF.

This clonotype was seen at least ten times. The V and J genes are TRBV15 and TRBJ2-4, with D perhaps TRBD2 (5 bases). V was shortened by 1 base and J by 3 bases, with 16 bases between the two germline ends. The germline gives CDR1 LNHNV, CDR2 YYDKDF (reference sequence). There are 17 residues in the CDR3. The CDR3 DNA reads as TGTGCCACCAGCAGAGGTTTTGGGCAGAGGGACAAAAACATTCAGTACTTC. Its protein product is CATSRGFGQRDKNIQYF.

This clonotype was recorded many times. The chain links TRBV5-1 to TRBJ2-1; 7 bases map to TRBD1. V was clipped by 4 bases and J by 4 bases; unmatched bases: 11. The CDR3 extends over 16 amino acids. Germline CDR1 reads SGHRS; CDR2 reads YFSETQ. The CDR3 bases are TGCGCCAGCAGCCCAACCGGGACAGACCTTTACAATGAGCAGTTCTTC. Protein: CASSPTGTDLYNEQFF.

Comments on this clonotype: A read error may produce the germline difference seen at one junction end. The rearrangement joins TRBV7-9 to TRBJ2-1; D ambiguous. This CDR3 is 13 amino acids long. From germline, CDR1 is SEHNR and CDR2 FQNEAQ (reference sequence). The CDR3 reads CASSLLGYNEKFF. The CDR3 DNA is TGTGCCAGCAGCCTACTGGGGTACAATGAGAAGTTCTTC.

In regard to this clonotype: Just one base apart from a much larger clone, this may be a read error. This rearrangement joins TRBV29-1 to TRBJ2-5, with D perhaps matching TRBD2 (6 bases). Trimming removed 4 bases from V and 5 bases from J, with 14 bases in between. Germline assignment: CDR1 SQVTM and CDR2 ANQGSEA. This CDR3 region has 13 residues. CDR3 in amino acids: CSVAPLGRETQYF. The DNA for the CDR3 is TGCAGCGTTGCACCCCTGGGGAGGGAGACCCAGTACTTC.

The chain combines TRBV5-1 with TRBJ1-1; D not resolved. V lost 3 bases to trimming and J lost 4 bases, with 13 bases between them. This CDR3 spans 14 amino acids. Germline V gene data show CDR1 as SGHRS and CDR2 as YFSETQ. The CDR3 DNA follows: TGCGCCAGCAGCTCCCTTCGGGGAGGCACTGAAGCTTTCTTT. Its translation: CASSSLRGGTEAFF.

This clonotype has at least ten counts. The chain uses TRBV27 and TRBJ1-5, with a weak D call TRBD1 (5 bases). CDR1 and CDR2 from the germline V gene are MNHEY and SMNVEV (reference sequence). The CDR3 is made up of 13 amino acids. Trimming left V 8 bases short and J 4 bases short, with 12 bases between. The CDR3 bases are TGTGCCAGCTGTGCAGGGCATAATCAGCCCCAGCATTTT. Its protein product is CASCAGHNQPQHF.

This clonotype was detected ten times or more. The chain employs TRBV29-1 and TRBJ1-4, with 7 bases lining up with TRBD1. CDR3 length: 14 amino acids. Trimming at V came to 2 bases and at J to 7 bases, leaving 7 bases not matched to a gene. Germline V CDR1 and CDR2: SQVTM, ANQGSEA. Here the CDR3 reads CSVELGTGVEKLFF. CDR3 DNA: TGCAGCGTTGAATTAGGAACAGGGGTTGAAAAACTGTTTTTT.

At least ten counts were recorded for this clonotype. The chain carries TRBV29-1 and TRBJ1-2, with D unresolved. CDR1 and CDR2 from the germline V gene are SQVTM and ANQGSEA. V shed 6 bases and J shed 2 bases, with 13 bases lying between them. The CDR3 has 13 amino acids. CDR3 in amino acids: CSVRPTENYGYTF. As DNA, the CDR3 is TGCAGCGTCCGCCCAACGGAGAACTATGGCTACACCTTC.

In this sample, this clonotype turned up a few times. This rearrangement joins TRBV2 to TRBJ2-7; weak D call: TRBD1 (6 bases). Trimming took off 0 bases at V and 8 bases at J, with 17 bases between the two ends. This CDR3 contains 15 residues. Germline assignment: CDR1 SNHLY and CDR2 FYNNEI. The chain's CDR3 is CASSEALQGHNKQYF. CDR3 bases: TGTGCCAGCAGTGAAGCGCTTCAGGGACACAACAAGCAGTACTTC. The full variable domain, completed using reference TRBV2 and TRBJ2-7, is EPEVTQTPSHQVTQMGQEVILRCVPISNHLYFYWYRQILGQKVEFLVSFYNNEISEKSEIFDDQFSVERPDGSNFTLKIRSTKLEDSAMYFCASSEALQGHNKQYFGPGTRLTVT.

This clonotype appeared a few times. Here the CDR3 reads CASSSLGVQETQYF. The CDR3 bases are TGTGCCAGCAGCTCCCTGGGTGTCCAAGAGACCCAGTACTTC. The chain has TRBV7-8 and TRBJ2-5; the D is unclear. V lost 4 bases and J 1 base, leaving 10 bases between the germline ends. The germline V gene has CDR1 SGHVS and CDR2 FQNEAQ. The CDR3 is 14 residues long.

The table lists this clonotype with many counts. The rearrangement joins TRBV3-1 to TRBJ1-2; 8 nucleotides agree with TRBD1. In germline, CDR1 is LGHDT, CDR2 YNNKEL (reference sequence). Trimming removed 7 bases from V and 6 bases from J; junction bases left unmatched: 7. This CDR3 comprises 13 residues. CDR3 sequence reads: CASTQGARDGYTF. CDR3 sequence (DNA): TGTGCCAGCACCCAGGGGGCGAGGGATGGCTACACCTTC.

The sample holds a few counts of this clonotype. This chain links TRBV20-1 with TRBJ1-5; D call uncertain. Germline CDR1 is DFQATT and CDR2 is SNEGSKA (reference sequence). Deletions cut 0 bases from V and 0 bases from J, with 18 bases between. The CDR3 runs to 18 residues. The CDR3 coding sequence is TGCAGTGCTAGAGATCTCGGAGGGCACCTGATTAGCAATCAGCCCCAGCATTTT. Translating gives CSARDLGGHLISNQPQHF.

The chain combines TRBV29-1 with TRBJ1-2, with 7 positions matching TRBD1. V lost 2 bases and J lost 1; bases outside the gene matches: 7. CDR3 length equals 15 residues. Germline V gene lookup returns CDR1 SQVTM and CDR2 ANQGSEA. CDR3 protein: CSVETDRVVNYGYTF. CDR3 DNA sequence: TGCAGCGTTGAAACCGACAGGGTAGTTAACTATGGCTACACCTTC.

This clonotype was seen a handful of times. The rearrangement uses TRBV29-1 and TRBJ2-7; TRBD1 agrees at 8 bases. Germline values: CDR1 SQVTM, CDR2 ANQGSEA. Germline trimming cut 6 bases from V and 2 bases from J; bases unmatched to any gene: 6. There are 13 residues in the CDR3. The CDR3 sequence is CSVLRDRTYEQYF. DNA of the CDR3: TGCAGCGTCCTACGGGACAGGACCTACGAGCAGTACTTC.

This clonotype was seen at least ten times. In DNA, the CDR3 is TGTGCCAGCAGTTTTTATTTCGGGGGACTCTTAAACACCGGGGAGCTGTTTTTT. Translated, it gives CASSFYFGGLLNTGELFF. This rearrangement joins TRBV28 to TRBJ2-2; a weak D match, TRBD2 (6 bases). CDR3 length: 18 residues. Between the trimmed V and J ends, which lost 3 bases and 2 bases, there was a span of 19 bases. From germline, CDR1 is MDHEN and CDR2 SYDVKM. The variable domain in full, completed from reference TRBV28 and TRBJ2-2, reads DVKVTQSSRYLVKRTGEKVFLECVQDMDHENMFWYRQDPGLGLRLIYFSYDVKMKEKGDIPEGYSVSREKKERFSLILESASTNQTSMYLCASSFYFGGLLNTGELFFGEGSRLTVL.

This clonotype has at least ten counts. CDR3 sequence: CASSPHEAFF. The CDR3 nucleotides read TGTGCCAGCAGCCCACATGAAGCTTTCTTT. The chain uses TRBV9 and TRBJ1-1; D call uncertain. Trimming removed 4 bases from V and 7 bases from J, with 5 bases in between. The CDR3 spans 10 residues. Germline values: CDR1 SGDLS, CDR2 YYNGEE.

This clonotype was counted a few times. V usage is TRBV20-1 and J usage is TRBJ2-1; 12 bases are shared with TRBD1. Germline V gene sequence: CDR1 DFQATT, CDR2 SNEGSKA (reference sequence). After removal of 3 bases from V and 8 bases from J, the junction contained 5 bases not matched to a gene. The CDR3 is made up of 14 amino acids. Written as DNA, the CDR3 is TGCAGTGCTAGGGGGGGGACAGGGGGCCATGAGCAGTTCTTC. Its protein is CSARGGTGGHEQFF.

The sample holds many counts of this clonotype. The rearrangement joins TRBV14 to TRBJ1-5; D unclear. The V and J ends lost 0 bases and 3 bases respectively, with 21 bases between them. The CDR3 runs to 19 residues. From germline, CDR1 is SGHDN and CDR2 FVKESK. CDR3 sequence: CASSQEIVGDTGPNQPQHF. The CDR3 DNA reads TGTGCCAGCAGCCAAGAGATTGTTGGAGACACCGGCCCCAATCAGCCCCAGCATTTT. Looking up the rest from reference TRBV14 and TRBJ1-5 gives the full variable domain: EAGVTQFPSHSVIEKGQTVTLRCDPISGHDNLYWYRRVMGKEIKFLLHFVKESKQDESGMPNNRFLAERTGGTYSTLKVQPAELEDSGVYFCASSQEIVGDTGPNQPQHFGDGTRLSIL.